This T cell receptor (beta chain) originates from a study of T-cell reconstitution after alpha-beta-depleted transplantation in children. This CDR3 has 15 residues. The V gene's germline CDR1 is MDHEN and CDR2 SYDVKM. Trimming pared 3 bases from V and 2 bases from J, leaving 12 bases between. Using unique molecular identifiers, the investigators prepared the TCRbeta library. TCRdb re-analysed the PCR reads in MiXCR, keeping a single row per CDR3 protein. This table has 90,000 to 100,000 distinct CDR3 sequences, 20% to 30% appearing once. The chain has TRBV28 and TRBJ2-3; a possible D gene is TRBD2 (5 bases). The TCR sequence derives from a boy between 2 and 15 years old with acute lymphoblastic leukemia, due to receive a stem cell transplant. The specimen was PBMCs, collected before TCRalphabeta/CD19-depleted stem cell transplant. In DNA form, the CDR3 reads TGTGCCAGCAGTTTGGGTAGCGTGGTCACAGATACGCAGTATTTT. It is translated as CASSLGSVVTDTQYF. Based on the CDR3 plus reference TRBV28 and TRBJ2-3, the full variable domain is DVKVTQSSRYLVKRTGEKVFLECVQDMDHENMFWYRQDPGLGLRLIYFSYDVKMKEKGDIPEGYSVSREKKERFSLILESASTNQTSMYLCASSLGSVVTDTQYFGPGTRLTVL.